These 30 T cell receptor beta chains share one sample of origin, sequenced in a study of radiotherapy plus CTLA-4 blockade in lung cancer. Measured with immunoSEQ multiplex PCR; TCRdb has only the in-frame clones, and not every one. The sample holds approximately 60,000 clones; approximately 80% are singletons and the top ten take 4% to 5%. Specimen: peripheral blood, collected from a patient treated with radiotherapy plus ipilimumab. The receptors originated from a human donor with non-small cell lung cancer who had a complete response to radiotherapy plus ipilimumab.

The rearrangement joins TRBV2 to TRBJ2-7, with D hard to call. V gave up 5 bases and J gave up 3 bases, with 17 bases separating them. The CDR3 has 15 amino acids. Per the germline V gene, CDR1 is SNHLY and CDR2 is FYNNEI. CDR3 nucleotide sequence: TGTGCCAGCAGTCCGAGGCCAACTTCCCTCTACGAGCAGTACTTC. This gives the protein CASSPRPTSLYEQYF.

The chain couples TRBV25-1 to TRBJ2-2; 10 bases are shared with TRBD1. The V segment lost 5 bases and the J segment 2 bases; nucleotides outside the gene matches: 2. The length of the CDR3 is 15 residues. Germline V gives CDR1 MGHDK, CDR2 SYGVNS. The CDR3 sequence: CASSWDRGNTGELFF. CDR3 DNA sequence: TGTGCCAGCAGTTGGGACAGGGGTAACACCGGGGAGCTGTTTTTT.

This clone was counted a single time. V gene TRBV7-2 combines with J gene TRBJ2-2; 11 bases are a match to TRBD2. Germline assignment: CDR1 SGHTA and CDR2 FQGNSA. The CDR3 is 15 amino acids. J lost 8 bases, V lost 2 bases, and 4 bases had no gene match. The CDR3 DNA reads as TGTGCCAGCAGCTTAATAACTAGCGGGAGAGGGGAGCTGTTTTTT. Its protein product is CASSLITSGRGELFF.

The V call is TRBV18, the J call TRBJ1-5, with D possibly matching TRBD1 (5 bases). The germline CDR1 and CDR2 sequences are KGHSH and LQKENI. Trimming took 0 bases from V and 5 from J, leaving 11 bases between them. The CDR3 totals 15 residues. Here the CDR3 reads CASSPPGGADQPQHF. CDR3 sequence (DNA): TGTGCCAGCTCACCACCGGGAGGGGCTGATCAGCCCCAGCATTTT.

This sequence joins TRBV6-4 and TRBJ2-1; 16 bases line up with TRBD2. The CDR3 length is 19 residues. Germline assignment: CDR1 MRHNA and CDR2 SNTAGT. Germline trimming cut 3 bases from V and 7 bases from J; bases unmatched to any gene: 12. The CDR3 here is CASSDQPPGLAGGLNEQFF. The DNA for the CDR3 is TGTGCCAGCAGTGATCAACCGCCGGGACTAGCGGGGGGGCTGAATGAGCAGTTCTTC.

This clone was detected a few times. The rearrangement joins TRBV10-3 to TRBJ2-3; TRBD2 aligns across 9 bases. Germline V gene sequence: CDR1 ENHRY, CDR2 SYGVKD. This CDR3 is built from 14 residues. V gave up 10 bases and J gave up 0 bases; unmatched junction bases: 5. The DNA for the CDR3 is TGTGCCACACGACTAGCGGCAAGCACAGATACGCAGTATTTT. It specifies CATRLAASTDTQYF.

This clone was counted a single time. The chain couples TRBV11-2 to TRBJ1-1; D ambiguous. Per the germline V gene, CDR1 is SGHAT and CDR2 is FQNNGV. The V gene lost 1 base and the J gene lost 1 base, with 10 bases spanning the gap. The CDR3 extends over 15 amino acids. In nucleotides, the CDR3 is TGTGCCAGCAGCTTAGGAAGGTTGTCGAACACTGAAGCTTTCTTT. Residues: CASSLGRLSNTEAFF.

DNA for the CDR3: TGTGCCAGCAGCCAAAGGGGGTTGTTTGCTCAGCCCCAGCATTTT. This gives the protein CASSQRGLFAQPQHF. The chain carries TRBV5-6 and TRBJ1-5; maybe TRBD1 (6 bases). The V gene lost 4 bases and the J gene lost 6 bases, with 17 bases spanning the gap. CDR3 length: 15 amino acids. Per the germline V gene, CDR1 is SGHDT and CDR2 is YYEEEE.

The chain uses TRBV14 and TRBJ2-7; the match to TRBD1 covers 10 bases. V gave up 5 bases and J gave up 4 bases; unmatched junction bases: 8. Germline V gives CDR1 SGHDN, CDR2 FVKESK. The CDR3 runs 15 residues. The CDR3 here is CASSGTGQGKYEQYF. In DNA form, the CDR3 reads TGTGCCAGCAGCGGGACGGGACAGGGGAAGTACGAGCAGTACTTC.

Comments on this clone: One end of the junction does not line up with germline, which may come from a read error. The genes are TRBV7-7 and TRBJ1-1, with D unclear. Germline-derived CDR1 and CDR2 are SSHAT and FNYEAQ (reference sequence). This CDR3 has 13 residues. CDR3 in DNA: TGTGCTAGCAGCTCGACGGTGAACACTGAAGCTTTCTTT. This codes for CASSSTVNTEAFF. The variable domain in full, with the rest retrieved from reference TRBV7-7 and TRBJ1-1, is GAGVSQSPRYKVTKRGQDVTLRCDPISSHATLYWYQQALGQGPEFLTYFNYEAQPDKSGLPSDRFSAERPEGSISTLTIQRTEQRDSAMYRCASSSTVNTEAFFGQGTRLTVV.

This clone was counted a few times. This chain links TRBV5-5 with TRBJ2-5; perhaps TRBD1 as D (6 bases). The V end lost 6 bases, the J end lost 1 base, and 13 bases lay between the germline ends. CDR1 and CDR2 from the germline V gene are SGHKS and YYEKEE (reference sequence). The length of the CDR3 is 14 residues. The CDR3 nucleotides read TGTGCCAGCATTCTGGGGGCAGGCCAAGAGACCCAGTACTTC. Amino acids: CASILGAGQETQYF.

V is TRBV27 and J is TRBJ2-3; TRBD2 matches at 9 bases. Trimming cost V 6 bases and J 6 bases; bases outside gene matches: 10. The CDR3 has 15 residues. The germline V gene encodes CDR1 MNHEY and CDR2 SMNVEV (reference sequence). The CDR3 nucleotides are TGTGCCAGCAGGCAGACTAGCGGCCCCTCGGATACGCAGTATTTT. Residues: CASRQTSGPSDTQYF.

The CDR3 nucleotides read TGTGCCAGCAGCGTAGAAGGGACGGCGAACTATGGCTACACCTTC. This gives the protein CASSVEGTANYGYTF. The chain has TRBV9 and TRBJ1-2, with a possible D match to TRBD1 (5 bases). CDR3 size: 15 residues. In germline, CDR1 is SGDLS, CDR2 YYNGEE. V gave up 0 bases and J gave up 2 bases, with 11 bases separating them.

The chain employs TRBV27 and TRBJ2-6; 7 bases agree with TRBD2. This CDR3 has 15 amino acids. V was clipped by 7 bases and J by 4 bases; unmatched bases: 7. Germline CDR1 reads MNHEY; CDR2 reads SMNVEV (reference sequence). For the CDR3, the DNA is TGTGCCAGCACCGGGGAGGGGAGCGGGGCCAACGTCCTGACTTTC. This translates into CASTGEGSGANVLTF.

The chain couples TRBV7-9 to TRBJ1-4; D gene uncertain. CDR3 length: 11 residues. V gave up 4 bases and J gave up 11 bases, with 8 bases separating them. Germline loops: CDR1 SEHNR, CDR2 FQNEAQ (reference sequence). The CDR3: CASSSGGKLFF. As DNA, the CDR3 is TGTGCCAGCAGCTCCGGAGGGAAACTGTTTTTT.

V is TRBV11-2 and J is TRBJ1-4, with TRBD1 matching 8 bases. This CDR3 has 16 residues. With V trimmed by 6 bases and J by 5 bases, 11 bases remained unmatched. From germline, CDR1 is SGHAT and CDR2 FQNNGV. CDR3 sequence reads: CASSRGQGWGNEKLFF. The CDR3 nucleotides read TGTGCCAGCAGTCGTGGACAGGGATGGGGGAATGAAAAACTGTTTTTT.

The CDR3: CSVEDLTSGRANEQFF. In nucleotides, the CDR3 is TGCAGCGTTGAAGATCTAACTAGCGGGAGGGCAAATGAGCAGTTCTTC. The V gene is TRBV29-1, the J gene TRBJ2-1; 13 nucleotides line up with TRBD2. The length of the CDR3 is 16 residues. Trimming cost V 0 bases and J 7 bases; bases outside gene matches: 6. Germline lookup yields CDR1 SQVTM and CDR2 ANQGSEA.

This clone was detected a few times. CDR3: CASSPGQDSYNEQFF. In DNA, the CDR3 is TGTGCCAGCAGCCCGGGACAGGACTCCTACAATGAGCAGTTCTTC. The chain joins TRBV7-9 to TRBJ2-1; 8 bases map to TRBD1. Looked up from germline, CDR1 is SEHNR and CDR2 is FQNEAQ (reference sequence). V trimming: 5 bases; J trimming: 0 bases; junction bases outside the gene matches: 3. The CDR3 extends over 15 amino acids.

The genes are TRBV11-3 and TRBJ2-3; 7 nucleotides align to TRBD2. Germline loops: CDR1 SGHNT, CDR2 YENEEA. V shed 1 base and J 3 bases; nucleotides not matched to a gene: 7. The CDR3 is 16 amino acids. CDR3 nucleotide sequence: TGTGCCAGCAGCTTAGGCGGGGGTTGGGGGACAGATACGCAGTATTTT. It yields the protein CASSLGGGWGTDTQYF.

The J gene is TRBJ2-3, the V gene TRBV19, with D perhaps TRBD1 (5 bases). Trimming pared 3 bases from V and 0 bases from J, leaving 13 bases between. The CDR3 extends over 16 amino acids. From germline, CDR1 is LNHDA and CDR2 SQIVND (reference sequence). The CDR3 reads CASSIKTAQSTDTQYF. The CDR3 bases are TGTGCCAGTAGTATCAAGACAGCACAAAGCACAGATACGCAGTATTTT.

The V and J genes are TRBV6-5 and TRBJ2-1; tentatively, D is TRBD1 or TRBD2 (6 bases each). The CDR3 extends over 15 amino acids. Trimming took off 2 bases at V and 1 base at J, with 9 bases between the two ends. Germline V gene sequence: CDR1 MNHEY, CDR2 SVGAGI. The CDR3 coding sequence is TGTGCCAGCAGTTACGGAGGGACATCCTACAATGAGCAGTTCTTC. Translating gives CASSYGGTSYNEQFF.

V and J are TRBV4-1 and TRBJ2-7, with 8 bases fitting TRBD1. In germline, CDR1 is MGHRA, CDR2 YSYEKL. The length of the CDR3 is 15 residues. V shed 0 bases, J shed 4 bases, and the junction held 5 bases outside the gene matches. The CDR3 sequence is CASSQDRTGIYEQYV. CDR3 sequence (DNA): TGCGCCAGCAGCCAAGACCGGACAGGGATATACGAGCAGTACGTC.

The CDR3 reads CSVDSRLLEGATGTF. CDR3 bases: TGCAGCGTTGACTCCCGCCTTCTAGAGGGGGCGACCGGGACCTTC. The V gene is TRBV29-1, the J gene TRBJ1-2, with TRBD1 matching 7 bases. The ends lost 3 bases at V and 14 bases at J; junction bases unmatched: 21. This CDR3 is built from 15 residues. Germline values: CDR1 SQVTM, CDR2 ANQGSEA.

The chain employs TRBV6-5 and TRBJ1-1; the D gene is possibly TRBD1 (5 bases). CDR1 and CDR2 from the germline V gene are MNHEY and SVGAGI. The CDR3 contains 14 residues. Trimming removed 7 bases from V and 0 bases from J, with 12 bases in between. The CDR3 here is CASTPGFMNTEAFF. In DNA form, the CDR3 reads TGTGCCAGCACCCCAGGGTTCATGAACACTGAAGCTTTCTTT.

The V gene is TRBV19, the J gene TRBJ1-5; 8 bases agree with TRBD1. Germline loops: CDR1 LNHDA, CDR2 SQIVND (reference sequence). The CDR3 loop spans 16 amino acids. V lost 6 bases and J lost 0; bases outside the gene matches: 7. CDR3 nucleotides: TGTGCCAGTAGCCCCCAGGGGGCCCTTAGCAATCAGCCCCAGCATTTT. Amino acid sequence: CASSPQGALSNQPQHF.

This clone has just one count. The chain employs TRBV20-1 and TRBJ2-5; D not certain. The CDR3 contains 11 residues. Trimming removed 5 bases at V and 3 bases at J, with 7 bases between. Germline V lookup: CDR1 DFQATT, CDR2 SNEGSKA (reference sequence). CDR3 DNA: TGCAGTGCTTGGATTAAAGAGACCCAGTACTTC. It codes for CSAWIKETQYF.

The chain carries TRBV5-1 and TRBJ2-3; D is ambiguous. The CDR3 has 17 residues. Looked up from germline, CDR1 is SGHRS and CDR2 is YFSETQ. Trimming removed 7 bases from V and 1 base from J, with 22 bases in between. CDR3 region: CASGVYPGITGTDTQYF. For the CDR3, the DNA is TGCGCCAGCGGAGTATACCCTGGGATTACGGGCACAGATACGCAGTATTTT.

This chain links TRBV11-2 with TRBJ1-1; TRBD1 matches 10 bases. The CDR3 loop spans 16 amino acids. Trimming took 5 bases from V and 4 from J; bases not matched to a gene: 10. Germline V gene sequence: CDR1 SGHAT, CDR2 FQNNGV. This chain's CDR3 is CASSLRQGAAGTEAFF. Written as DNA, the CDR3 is TGTGCCAGCAGCCTCCGACAGGGGGCGGCCGGCACTGAAGCTTTCTTT. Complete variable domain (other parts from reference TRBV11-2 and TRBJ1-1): EAGVAQSPRYKIIEKRQSVAFWCNPISGHATLYWYQQILGQGPKLLIQFQNNGVVDDSQLPKDRFSAERLKGVDSTLKIQPAKLEDSAVYLCASSLRQGAAGTEAFFGQGTRLTVV.

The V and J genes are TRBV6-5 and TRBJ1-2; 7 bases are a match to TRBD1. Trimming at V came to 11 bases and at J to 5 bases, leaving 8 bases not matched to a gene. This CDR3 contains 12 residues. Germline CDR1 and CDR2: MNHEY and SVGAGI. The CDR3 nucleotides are TGTGCCTGCCGGGACAGAACTTATGGCTACACCTTC. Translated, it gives CACRDRTYGYTF.

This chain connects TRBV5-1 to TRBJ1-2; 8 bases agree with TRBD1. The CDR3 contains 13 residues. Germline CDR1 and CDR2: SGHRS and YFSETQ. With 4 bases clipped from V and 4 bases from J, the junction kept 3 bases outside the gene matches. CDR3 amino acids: CASSPGTGYGYTF. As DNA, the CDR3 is TGCGCCAGCAGCCCCGGGACAGGCTATGGCTACACCTTC.